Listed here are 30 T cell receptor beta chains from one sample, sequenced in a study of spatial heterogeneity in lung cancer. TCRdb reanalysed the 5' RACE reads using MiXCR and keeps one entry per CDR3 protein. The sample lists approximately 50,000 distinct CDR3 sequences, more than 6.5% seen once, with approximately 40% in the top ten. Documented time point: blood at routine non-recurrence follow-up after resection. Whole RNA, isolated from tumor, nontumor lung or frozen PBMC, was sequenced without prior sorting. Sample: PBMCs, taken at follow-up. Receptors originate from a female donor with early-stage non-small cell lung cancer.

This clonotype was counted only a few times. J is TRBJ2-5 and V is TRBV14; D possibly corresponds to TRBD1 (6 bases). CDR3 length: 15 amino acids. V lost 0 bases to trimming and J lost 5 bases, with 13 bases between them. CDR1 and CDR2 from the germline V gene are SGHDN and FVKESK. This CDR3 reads CASSQEWDTDETQYF. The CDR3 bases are TGTGCCAGCAGCCAAGAGTGGGACACCGACGAGACCCAGTACTTC.

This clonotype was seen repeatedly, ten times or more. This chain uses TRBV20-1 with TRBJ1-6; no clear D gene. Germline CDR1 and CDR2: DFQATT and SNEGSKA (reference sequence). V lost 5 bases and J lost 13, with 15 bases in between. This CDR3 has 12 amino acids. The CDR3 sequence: CSASRLDLPLHF. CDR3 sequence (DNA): TGCAGTGCTTCTCGATTAGACTTGCCCCTCCACTTT.

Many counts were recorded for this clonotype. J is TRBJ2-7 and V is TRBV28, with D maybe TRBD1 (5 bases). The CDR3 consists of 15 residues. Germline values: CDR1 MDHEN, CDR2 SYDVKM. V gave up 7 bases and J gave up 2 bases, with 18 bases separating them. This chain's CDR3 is CASTSEGAIPYEQYF. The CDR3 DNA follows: TGTGCCAGCACCTCGGAAGGGGCTATTCCCTACGAGCAGTACTTC.

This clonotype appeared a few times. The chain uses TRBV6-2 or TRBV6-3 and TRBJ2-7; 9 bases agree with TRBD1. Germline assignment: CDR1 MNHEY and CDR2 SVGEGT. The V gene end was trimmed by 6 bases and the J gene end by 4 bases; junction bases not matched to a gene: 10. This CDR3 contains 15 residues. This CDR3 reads CASRETGTGRYEQYF. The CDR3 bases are TGTGCCAGCAGGGAAACCGGGACAGGGCGGTACGAGCAGTACTTC.

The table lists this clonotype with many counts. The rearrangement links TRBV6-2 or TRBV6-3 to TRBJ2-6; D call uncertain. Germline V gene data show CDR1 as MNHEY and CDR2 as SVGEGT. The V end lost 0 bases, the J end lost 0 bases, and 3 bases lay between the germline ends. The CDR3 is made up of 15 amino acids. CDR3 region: CASSYSSSGANVLTF. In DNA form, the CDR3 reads TGTGCCAGCAGTTACTCCAGCTCTGGGGCCAACGTCCTGACTTTC.

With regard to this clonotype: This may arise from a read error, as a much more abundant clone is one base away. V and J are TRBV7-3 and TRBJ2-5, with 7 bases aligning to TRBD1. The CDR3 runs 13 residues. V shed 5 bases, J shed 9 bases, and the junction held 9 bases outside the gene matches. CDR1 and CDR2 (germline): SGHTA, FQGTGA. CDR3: CASSPGQSESQYF. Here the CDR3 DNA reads TGTGCCAGCAGCCCGGGACAGTCGGAGTCCCAGTACTTC.

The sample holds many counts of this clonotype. CDR3 region: CATSRATGGHYGYTF. The CDR3, as DNA: TGTGCCACCAGCAGAGCGACAGGGGGTCACTATGGCTACACCTTC. J is TRBJ1-2 and V is TRBV15, with TRBD1 identical over 9 bases. Losses at the gene ends were 1 base for V and 3 bases for J; bases not matched to a gene: 3. The germline gives CDR1 LNHNV, CDR2 YYDKDF (reference sequence). This CDR3 is built from 15 residues.

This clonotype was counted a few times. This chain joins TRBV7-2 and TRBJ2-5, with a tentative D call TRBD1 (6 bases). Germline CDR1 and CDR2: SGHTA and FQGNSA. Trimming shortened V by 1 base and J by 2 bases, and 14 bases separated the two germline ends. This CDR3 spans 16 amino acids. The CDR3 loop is CASSLEVRGGQETQYF. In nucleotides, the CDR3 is TGTGCCAGCAGCTTAGAAGTGCGAGGGGGACAAGAGACCCAGTACTTC.

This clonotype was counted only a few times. CDR3 nucleotide sequence: TGCGCCAGCAGTAACGGGGGGCCCCGGAATGAGCAGTTCTTC. It translates to CASSNGGPRNEQFF. The chain links TRBV23-1 to TRBJ2-1; possible D gene TRBD2, 7 bases. TRBV23-1 carries the ORF label, with uncertain function. Trimming pared 5 bases from V and 7 bases from J, leaving 15 bases between. This CDR3 has 14 amino acids.

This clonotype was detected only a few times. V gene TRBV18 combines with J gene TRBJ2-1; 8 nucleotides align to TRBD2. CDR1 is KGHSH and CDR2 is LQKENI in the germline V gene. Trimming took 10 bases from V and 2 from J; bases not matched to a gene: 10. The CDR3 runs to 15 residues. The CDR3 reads CATLGERGTYNEQFF. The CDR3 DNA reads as TGTGCCACCCTAGGTGAGCGGGGGACCTACAATGAGCAGTTCTTC.

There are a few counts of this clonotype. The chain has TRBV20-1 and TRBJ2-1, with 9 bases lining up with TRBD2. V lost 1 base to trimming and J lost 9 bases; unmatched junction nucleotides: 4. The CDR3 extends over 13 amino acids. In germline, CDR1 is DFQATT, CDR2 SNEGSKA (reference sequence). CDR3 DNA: TGCAGTGCTAGAGCCGGGACTAGCTTTGAGCAGTTCTTC. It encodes CSARAGTSFEQFF.

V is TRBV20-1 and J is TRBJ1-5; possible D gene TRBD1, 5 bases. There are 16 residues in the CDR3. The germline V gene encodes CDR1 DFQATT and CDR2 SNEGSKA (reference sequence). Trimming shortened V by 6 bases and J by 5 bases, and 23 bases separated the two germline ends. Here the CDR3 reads CSALSIQESRDQPQHF. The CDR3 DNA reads TGCAGTGCCCTGAGCATACAGGAGTCTAGGGATCAGCCCCAGCATTTT.

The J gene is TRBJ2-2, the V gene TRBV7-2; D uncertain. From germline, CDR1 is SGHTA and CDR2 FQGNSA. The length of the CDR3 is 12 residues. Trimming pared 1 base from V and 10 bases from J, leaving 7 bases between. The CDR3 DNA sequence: TGTGCCAGCAGCTTAGACGCCGAGGAGCTGTTTTTT. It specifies CASSLDAEELFF.

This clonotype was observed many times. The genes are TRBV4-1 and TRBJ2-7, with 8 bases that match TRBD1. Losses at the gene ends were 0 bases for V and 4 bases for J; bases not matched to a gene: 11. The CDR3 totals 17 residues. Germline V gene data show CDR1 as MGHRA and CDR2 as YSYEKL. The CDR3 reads CASSQETRTGGSYEQYF. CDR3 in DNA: TGCGCCAGCAGCCAAGAGACGAGAACAGGGGGGTCGTACGAGCAGTACTTC.

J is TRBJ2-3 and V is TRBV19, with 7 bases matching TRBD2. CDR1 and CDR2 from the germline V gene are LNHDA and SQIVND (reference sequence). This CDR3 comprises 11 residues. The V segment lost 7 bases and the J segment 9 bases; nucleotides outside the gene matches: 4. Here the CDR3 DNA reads TGTGCCAGTAAGGTGGGGGGGACGCAGTATTTT. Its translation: CASKVGGTQYF.

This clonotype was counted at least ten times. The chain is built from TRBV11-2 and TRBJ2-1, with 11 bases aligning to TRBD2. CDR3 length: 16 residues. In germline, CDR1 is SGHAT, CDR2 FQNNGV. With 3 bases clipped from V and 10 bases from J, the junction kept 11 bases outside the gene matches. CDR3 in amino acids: CASSFSGGAIVKEQFF. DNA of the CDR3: TGTGCCAGCAGCTTTAGCGGGGGGGCCATAGTGAAGGAGCAGTTCTTC.

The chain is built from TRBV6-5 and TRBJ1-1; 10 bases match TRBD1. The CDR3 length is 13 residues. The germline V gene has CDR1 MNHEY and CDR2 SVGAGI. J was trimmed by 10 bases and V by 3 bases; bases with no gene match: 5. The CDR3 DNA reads TGTGCCAGCAGTTATAGGACAGGGGGTAGAGCTTTCTTT. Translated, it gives CASSYRTGGRAFF.

In DNA form, the CDR3 reads TGTGCCAGCAGTTCACCGGGACAGGGGTCCACTGAAGCTTTCTTT. It codes for CASSSPGQGSTEAFF. This sequence joins TRBV27 and TRBJ1-1, with 10 bases that match TRBD1. The CDR3 is 15 amino acids. Trimming cost V 4 bases and J 4 bases; bases outside gene matches: 6. Germline V gene data show CDR1 as MNHEY and CDR2 as SMNVEV (reference sequence).

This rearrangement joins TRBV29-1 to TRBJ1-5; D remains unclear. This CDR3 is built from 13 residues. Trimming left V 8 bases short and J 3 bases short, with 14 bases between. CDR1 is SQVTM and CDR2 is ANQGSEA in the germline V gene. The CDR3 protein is CSITTGTNQPQHF. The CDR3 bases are TGCAGCATTACGACCGGAACCAATCAGCCCCAGCATTTT.

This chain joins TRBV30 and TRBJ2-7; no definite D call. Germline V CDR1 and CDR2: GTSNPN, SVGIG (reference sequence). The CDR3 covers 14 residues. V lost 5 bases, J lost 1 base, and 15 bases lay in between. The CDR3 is CAWGRRQLSYEQYF. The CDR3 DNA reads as TGTGCCTGGGGACGGCGGCAGTTATCCTACGAGCAGTACTTC.

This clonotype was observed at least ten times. CDR3 residues: CSVDPSTDTQYF. In nucleotides, the CDR3 is TGCAGCGTTGACCCTTCCACAGATACGCAGTATTTT. V is TRBV29-1 and J is TRBJ2-3; D call uncertain. Trimming cost V 3 bases and J 2 bases, with 6 bases left between them. Germline V gives CDR1 SQVTM, CDR2 ANQGSEA. The CDR3 has 12 amino acids.

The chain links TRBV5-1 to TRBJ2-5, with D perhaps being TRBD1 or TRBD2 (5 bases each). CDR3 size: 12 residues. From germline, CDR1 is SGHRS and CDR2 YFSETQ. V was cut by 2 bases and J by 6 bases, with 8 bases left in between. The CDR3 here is CASSFGDQTQYF. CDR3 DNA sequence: TGCGCCAGCAGCTTCGGGGACCAGACCCAGTACTTC.

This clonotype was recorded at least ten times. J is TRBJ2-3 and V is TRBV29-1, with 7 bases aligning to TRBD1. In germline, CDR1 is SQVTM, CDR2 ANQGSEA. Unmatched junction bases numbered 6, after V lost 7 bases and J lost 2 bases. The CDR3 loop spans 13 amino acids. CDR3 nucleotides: TGCAGCGCTCTGACAGGGTTCACAGATACGCAGTATTTT. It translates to CSALTGFTDTQYF.

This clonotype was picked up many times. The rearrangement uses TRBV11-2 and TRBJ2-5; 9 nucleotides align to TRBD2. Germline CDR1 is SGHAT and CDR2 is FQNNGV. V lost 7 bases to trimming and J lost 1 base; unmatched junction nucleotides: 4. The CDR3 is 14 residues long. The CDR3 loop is CASTPLAGQETQYF. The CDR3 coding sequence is TGTGCCAGCACCCCACTAGCGGGCCAAGAGACCCAGTACTTC.

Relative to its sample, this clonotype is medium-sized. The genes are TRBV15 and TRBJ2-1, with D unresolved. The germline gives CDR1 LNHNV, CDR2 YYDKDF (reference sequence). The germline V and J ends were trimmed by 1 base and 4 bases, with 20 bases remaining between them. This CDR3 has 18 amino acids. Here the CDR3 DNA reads TGTGCCACCAGCAGAGTGAGATTTGTTGGTAAAGGGTACAATGAGCAGTTCTTC. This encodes CATSRVRFVGKGYNEQFF.

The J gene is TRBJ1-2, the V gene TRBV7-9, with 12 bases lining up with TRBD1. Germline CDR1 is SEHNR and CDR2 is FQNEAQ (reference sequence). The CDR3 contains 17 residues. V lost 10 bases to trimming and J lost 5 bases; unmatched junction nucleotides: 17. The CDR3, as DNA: TGTGCCACTTATCGGGGACAGGGGGCGTCGGGGAATTATGGCTACACCTTC. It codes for CATYRGQGASGNYGYTF.

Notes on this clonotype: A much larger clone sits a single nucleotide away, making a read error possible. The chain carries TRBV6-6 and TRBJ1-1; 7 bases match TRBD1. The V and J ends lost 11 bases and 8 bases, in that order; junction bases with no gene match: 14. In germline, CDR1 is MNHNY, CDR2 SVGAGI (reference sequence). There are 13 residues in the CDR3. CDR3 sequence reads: CAGNGDPGGEAFF. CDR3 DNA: TGTGCCGGCAATGGCGATCCAGGGGGAGAAGCTTTCTTT.

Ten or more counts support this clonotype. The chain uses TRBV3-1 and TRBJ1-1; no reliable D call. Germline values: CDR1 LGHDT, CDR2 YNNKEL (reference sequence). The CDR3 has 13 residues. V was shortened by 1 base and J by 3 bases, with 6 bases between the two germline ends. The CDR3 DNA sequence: TGTGCCAGCAGCCAAGGAAGGCACACTGAAGCTTTCTTT. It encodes CASSQGRHTEAFF.

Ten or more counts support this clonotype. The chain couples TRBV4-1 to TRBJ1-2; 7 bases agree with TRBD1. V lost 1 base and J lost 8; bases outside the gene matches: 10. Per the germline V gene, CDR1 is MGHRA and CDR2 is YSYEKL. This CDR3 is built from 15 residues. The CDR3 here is CASSQGDREDRGYTF. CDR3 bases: TGCGCCAGCAGCCAAGGCGACAGGGAGGATCGGGGCTACACCTTC.

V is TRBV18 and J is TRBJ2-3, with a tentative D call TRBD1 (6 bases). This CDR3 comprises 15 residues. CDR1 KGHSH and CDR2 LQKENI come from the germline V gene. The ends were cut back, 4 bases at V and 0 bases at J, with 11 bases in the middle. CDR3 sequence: CASSRGQTSTDTQYF. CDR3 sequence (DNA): TGTGCCAGCTCACGGGGACAAACTAGCACAGATACGCAGTATTTT.